This TCR beta chain comes out of a study of cytomegalovirus exposure and HLA in healthy donors. Study in general: Most donors, about 77% of a few hundred genotyped, fell in the Caucasian-associated ancestry cluster.

Germline lookup yields CDR1 SGDLS and CDR2 YYNGEE. V lost 4 bases and J lost 1; bases outside the gene matches: 8. This CDR3 is built from 18 residues. This PCR relied on a set of 60 Vbeta primers and 13 Jbeta primers. The protocol was immunoSEQ multiplex PCR, while the TCRdb copy is restricted to in-frame clones and leaves out a portion. This table holds 110,000 or so clones, more than 75% found once. The J gene is TRBJ1-6, the V gene TRBV9; 10 bases line up with TRBD1. This receptor was obtained from a woman aged 35 to 49 in good health and CMV-seropositive. Material for sequencing was PBMCs. CDR3 residues: CASSSRQGATSYNSPLHF. The DNA of the CDR3 is TGTGCCAGCAGCTCCCGACAGGGGGCAACATCCTATAATTCACCCCTCCACTTT.